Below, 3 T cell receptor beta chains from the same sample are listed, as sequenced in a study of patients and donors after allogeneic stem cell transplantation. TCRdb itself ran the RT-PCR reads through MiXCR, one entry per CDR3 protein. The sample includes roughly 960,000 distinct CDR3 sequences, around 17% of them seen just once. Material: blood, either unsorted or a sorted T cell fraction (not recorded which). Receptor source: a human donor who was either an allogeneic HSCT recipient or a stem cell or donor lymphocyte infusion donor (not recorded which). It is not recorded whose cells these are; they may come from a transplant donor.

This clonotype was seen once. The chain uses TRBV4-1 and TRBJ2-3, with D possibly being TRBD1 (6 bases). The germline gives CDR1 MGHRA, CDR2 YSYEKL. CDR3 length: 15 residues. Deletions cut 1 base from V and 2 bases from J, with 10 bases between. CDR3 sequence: CASSQGWTVTDTQYF. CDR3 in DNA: TGCGCCAGCAGCCAAGGGTGGACAGTCACAGATACGCAGTATTTT.

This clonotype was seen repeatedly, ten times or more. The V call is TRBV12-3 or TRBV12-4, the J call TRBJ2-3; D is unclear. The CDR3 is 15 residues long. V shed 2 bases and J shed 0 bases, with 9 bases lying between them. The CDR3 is CASSLQRPSTDTQYF. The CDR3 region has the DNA TGTGCCAGCAGTTTACAGCGACCTAGCACAGATACGCAGTATTTT.

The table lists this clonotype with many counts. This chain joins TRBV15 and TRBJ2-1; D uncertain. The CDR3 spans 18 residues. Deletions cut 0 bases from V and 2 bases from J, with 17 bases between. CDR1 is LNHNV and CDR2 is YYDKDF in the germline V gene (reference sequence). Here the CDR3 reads CATSREPRTARTYNEQFF. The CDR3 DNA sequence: TGTGCCACCAGCAGAGAGCCACGGACGGCTCGGACCTACAATGAGCAGTTCTTC.